The rows below give T cell receptor beta chains drawn from one sample of a study of T cell responses to AZD1222 COVID-19 vaccine. The repertoire was sequenced with immunoSEQ multiplex PCR; TCRdb's copy has only in-frame clones and lacks some. The sample consists of more than 80,000 clones, 88% of them appearing once. This specimen was peripheral blood, taken on day 0 of MenACWY control vaccination. These receptors originate from an adult in good health. The CDR3 runs from the conserved cysteine through the conserved F or W.

j_gene | v_gene | CDR3aa
TRBJ1-4 | TRBV10-3 | CAISDEGRETNEKLFF
TRBJ1-3 | TRBV5-1 | CASSPGNSGNTIYF
TRBJ2-3 | TRBV29-1 | CSVDRSSTDTQYF
TRBJ2-1 | TRBV6-4 | CASSDSVQGRSNEQFF
TRBJ1-5 | TRBV19 | CASKLTGTSNQPQHF
TRBJ1-2 | TRBV19 | CASSLAVTYGYTF
TRBJ1-5 | TRBV2 | CASSDLVANNQPQHF
TRBJ1-2 | TRBV6-5 | CASSYSLGGNGYTF
TRBJ2-3 | TRBV12-5 | CASGRGQGSTDTQYF
TRBJ2-3 | TRBV5-4 | CASSPQGASTDTQYF
TRBJ2-3 | TRBV6-4 | CASSELAGADTQYF
TRBJ1-2 | TRBV7-2 | CASSLEPNYGYTF
TRBJ1-3 | TRBV6-5 | CASRGQVYSGNTIYF
TRBJ2-7 | TRBV4-1 | CASTPFLGQGLYEQYF
TRBJ1-1 | TRBV4-1 | CASSQEGNRGNAEAFF
TRBJ2-6 | TRBV25-1 | CASSDSSGGKSGANVLTF
TRBJ1-4 | TRBV2 | CASSPANEKLFF
TRBJ2-1 | TRBV27 | CASSLRQGGYNEQFF
TRBJ1-6 | TRBV5-1 | CASSLDRAVPNSPLHF
TRBJ1-4 | TRBV2 | CASRDGANNEKLFF
TRBJ1-2 | TRBV16 | CASSQSRVNYGYTF
TRBJ1-2 | TRBV7-8 | CASSSSATTWNYGYTF
TRBJ1-3 | TRBV7-2 | CASSLDGVSGNTIYF
TRBJ1-1 | TRBV18 | CASSPTARGDTEAFF
TRBJ2-2 | TRBV19 | CASSIELGRPGELFF
TRBJ1-3 | TRBV19 | CASTHSLGQSGNTIYF
TRBJ2-1 | TRBV28 | CASSVQLAANEQFF
TRBJ1-3 | TRBV5-6 | CASSLGQRDSGNTIYF
TRBJ1-3 | TRBV9 | CASSVGRISGNTIYF
TRBJ2-5 | TRBV19 | CASRSQGAQETQYF
TRBJ1-1 | TRBV2 | CASSEAGRAGKAFF
TRBJ1-5 | TRBV10-3 | CATADTDRASNQPQHF
TRBJ1-5 | TRBV3-1/TRBV3-2 | CASSPDTIQPQHF
TRBJ2-5 | TRBV4-2 | CASSLTSGGAEETQYF
TRBJ1-4 | TRBV6-5 | CASSPDRVSEKLFF
TRBJ1-1 | TRBV7-6 | CASSLQENTEAFF
TRBJ1-2 | TRBV7-9 | CASSPTGTTNYGYTF
TRBJ2-4 | TRBV7-6 | CASSSRVRLIAKNIQYF
TRBJ1-1 | TRBV20-1 | CSASYTSNTEAFF
TRBJ1-4 | TRBV18 | CASSRDRGRDEKLFF
TRBJ1-1 | TRBV7-3 | CASSLRGDTGRRMNTEAMNTEAFF
TRBJ2-7 | TRBV19 | CASSIDRQTSYEQYF
TRBJ2-5 | TRBV5-4 | CASSLYAIQETQYF